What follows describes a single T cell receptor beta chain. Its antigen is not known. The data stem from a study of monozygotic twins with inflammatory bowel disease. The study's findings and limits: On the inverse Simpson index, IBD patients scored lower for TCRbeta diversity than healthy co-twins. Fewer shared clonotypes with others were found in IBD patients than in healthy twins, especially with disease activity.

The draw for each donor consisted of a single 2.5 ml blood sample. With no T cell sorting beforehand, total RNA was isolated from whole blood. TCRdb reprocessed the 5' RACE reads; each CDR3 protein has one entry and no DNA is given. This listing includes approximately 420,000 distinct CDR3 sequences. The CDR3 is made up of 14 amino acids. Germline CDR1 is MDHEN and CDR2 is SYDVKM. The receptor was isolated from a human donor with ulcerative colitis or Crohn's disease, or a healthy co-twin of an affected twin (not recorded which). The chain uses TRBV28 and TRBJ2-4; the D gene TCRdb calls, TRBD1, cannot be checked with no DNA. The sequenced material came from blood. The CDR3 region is CASRSGGYQGIQYF.